Presented here are 9 T cell receptor beta chains from one specimen sequenced in a study of shared clonotypes between healthy human individuals. Assay used: immunoSEQ multiplex PCR; TCRdb lists only in-frame clones, some missing. The data show about 1 million clones, 70% to 80% seen once. Material for sequencing was memory CD4+ T cells from PBMCs. Subset: CD45RA-negative fraction. The receptors shown here come from a man between 18 and 35 years old in good health. Some clones in this sample may be carry-over from other donors' samples.

Turning to this clone: Other DNA sequences within the sample encode an identical CDR3. This chain uses TRBV7-9 with TRBJ2-1, with 15 bases aligning to TRBD2. Germline V CDR1 and CDR2: SEHNR, FQNEAQ (reference sequence). This CDR3 has 17 amino acids. After removal of 5 bases from V and 4 bases from J, the junction contained 6 bases not matched to a gene. CDR3 sequence: CASSPGLAGGLYNEQFF. CDR3 bases: TGTGCCAGCAGCCCCGGACTAGCGGGAGGGCTGTACAATGAGCAGTTCTTC.

The chain uses TRBV4-3 and TRBJ2-7; D is uncertain. V dropped 0 bases and J dropped 6 bases, with 12 bases sitting between them. Germline V gene data show CDR1 as LGHNA and CDR2 as YSLEER. The CDR3 is 14 amino acids. The CDR3 is CASSQERSLGEQYF. The CDR3 DNA reads TGCGCCAGCAGCCAAGAGAGGTCTTTGGGCGAGCAGTACTTC.

This chain connects TRBV27 to TRBJ1-3, with D unclear. Germline V gives CDR1 MNHEY, CDR2 SMNVEV (reference sequence). There are 18 residues in the CDR3. V lost 1 base and J lost 4, with 20 bases in between. CDR3 sequence reads: CASSLWVAAKKYGNTIYF. The CDR3 nucleotides are TGTGCCAGCAGTTTATGGGTGGCAGCCAAGAAATACGGAAACACCATATATTTT.

The J gene is TRBJ2-2, the V gene TRBV28; D is undetermined. Per germline, CDR1 MDHEN and CDR2 SYDVKM. The CDR3 covers 14 residues. V was trimmed by 6 bases and J by 3 bases, leaving 11 bases between them. CDR3 sequence reads: CASRPPADTGELFF. The CDR3 DNA sequence: TGTGCCAGCAGGCCCCCCGCGGACACCGGGGAGCTGTTTTTT.

V gene TRBV11-1 combines with J gene TRBJ2-1, with a possible D match to TRBD2 (5 bases). The germline CDR1 and CDR2 sequences are SGHAT and FQDESV (reference sequence). The ends were cut back, 1 base at V and 0 bases at J, with 10 bases in the middle. This CDR3 spans 16 amino acids. The CDR3 here is CASSLGPGISYNEQFF. For the CDR3, the DNA is TGTGCCAGCAGCTTAGGGCCGGGGATCTCCTACAATGAGCAGTTCTTC. Full variable domain (missing parts from reference TRBV11-1 and TRBJ2-1): EAEVAQSPRYKITEKSQAVAFWCDPISGHATLYWYRQILGQGPELLVQFQDESVVDDSQLPKDRFSAERLKGVDSTLKIQPAELGDSAMYLCASSLGPGISYNEQFFGPGTRLTVL.

The chain recombines TRBV4-2 with TRBJ2-1, with D perhaps TRBD2 (6 bases). Trimming removed 0 bases from V and 9 bases from J, with 12 bases in between. The CDR3 has 14 amino acids. Germline lookup yields CDR1 LGHNA and CDR2 YNFKEQ. CDR3 protein: CASSQDGGAAEQFF. The CDR3 DNA is TGTGCCAGCAGCCAAGATGGAGGGGCTGCTGAGCAGTTCTTC.

At least ten counts were recorded for this clone. The chain carries TRBV27 and TRBJ2-7; 8 nucleotides agree with TRBD2. The ends lost 3 bases at V and 6 bases at J; junction bases unmatched: 10. CDR1 and CDR2 (germline): MNHEY, SMNVEV (reference sequence). The CDR3 sequence is 15 residues long. The CDR3 DNA is TGTGCCAGCAGTTTCGGCGGGAGGACCCCCGGCGAGCAGTACTTC. Amino acids: CASSFGGRTPGEQYF.

The V and J genes are TRBV6-4 and TRBJ2-1, with 10 nucleotides matching TRBD1. The CDR3 is 14 residues long. J was trimmed by 7 bases and V by 4 bases; bases with no gene match: 4. Per germline, CDR1 MRHNA and CDR2 SNTAGT. Here the CDR3 reads CASSAGTGVNEQFF. In nucleotides, the CDR3 is TGTGCCAGCAGTGCCGGGACAGGGGTTAATGAGCAGTTCTTC.

This chain uses TRBV28 with TRBJ1-5; no reliable D call. Germline CDR1 reads MDHEN; CDR2 reads SYDVKM. The CDR3 contains 18 residues. V was cut by 4 bases and J by 0 bases, with 19 bases left in between. The CDR3 is CASSSLNRDYYSNQPQHF. CDR3 DNA: TGTGCCAGCAGTTCCCTGAATAGGGATTATTATAGCAATCAGCCCCAGCATTTT.